This T cell receptor beta chain stems from a study of blood T cell repertoires in COVID-19. This clone was recorded once. TCRdb keeps only in-frame clones here, not all; method: immunoSEQ multiplex PCR. The repertoire holds 150,000 to 200,000 clones, around 90% seen once, with roughly 3.1% in the top ten. The V and J ends lost 2 bases and 7 bases respectively, with 10 bases between them. CDR1 is SGDLS and CDR2 is YYNGEE in the germline V gene. The CDR3 runs to 14 residues. Material for sequencing was peripheral blood. The chain combines TRBV9 with TRBJ1-6, with no clear D. This receptor was taken from a man aged 55 to 69 with acute or convalescent COVID-19. The CDR3 protein is CASSVRVDNSPLHF. The CDR3 region has the DNA TGTGCCAGCAGCGTGAGGGTAGACAATTCACCCCTCCACTTT.